The 10 T cell receptor beta chains in this list originate from one sample, sequenced in a study of blood T cell repertoires in COVID-19. The data were produced by immunoSEQ multiplex PCR, yet TCRdb's version contains in-frame clones alone and is incomplete. The sample records 110,000 or so clones, about 87% being singletons. Sequences were obtained from peripheral blood. All receptors come from a woman in her 50s with acute or convalescent COVID-19.

The gene calls are TRBV10-3 and TRBJ2-7; D is uncertain. The CDR3 spans 13 residues. Germline V lookup: CDR1 ENHRY, CDR2 SYGVKD. V shed 0 bases and J shed 6 bases, with 9 bases lying between them. The CDR3 region has the DNA TGTGCCATCAGTGAGTCGACTGTTTTCGAGCAGTACTTC. Translating gives CAISESTVFEQYF.

V is TRBV29-1 and J is TRBJ1-1; the D gene is possibly TRBD1 (5 bases). The CDR3 is 13 amino acids. Trimming took 4 bases from V and 0 from J, leaving 9 bases between them. Germline values: CDR1 SQVTM, CDR2 ANQGSEA. For the CDR3, the DNA is TGCAGCGTTGCGCTAGGGGTGAACACTGAAGCTTTCTTT. Amino acid sequence: CSVALGVNTEAFF. Full variable domain (remainder filled in from reference TRBV29-1 and TRBJ1-1): SAVISQKPSRDICQRGTSLTIQCQVDSQVTMMFWYRQQPGQSLTLIATANQGSEATYESGFVIDKFPISRPNLTFSTLTVSNMSPEDSSIYLCSVALGVNTEAFFGQGTRLTVV.

The chain links TRBV3-1 (or the pseudogene TRBV3-2) to TRBJ1-1; tentative D call: TRBD1 (5 bases). The CDR3 is 13 residues long. V was clipped by 2 bases and J by 5 bases, with 9 bases between them. Germline V gene lookup returns CDR1 LGHDT and CDR2 YNNKEL (reference sequence). The CDR3 nucleotides are TGTGCCAGCAGCCAAAACGGGGGGACTGAAGCTTTCTTT. Encoded protein: CASSQNGGTEAFF.

V gene TRBV2 combines with J gene TRBJ1-5; TRBD1 matches at 11 bases. Germline values: CDR1 SNHLY, CDR2 FYNNEI. J was trimmed by 9 bases and V by 3 bases; bases with no gene match: 7. The length of the CDR3 is 15 residues. This CDR3 is CASSDRTGGLVPQHF. As DNA, the CDR3 is TGTGCCAGCAGTGACCGGACAGGGGGCTTGGTGCCCCAGCATTTT.

This clone was counted only a few times. The V gene is TRBV6-5, the J gene TRBJ1-6, with 9 bases fitting TRBD1. Trimming at V came to 6 bases and at J to 10 bases, leaving 10 bases not matched to a gene. The germline CDR1 and CDR2 sequences are MNHEY and SVGAGI. The CDR3 contains 15 residues. CDR3 DNA sequence: TGTGCCAGCAGCCTCGGCGAGGACAGGGGATCACCCCTCCACTTT. Residues: CASSLGEDRGSPLHF.

J is TRBJ2-3 and V is TRBV13; a possible D gene is TRBD2 (6 bases). This CDR3 has 13 residues. V lost 4 bases to trimming and J lost 11 bases, with 16 bases between them. Germline assignment: CDR1 PRHDT and CDR2 FYEKMQ (reference sequence). CDR3 in DNA: TGTGCCAGCAGCTCACGTCACCGGGACTTGCAGTATTTT. This gives the protein CASSSRHRDLQYF.

This chain joins TRBV9 and TRBJ2-7; TRBD1 matches 11 bases. Trimming cost V 4 bases and J 3 bases; bases outside gene matches: 3. Germline loops: CDR1 SGDLS, CDR2 YYNGEE. CDR3 length equals 14 residues. The CDR3 sequence is CASSLGQGVYEQYF. CDR3 coding DNA: TGTGCCAGCAGCCTGGGACAGGGGGTCTACGAGCAGTACTTC.

The V call is TRBV18, the J call TRBJ1-5; TRBD1 matches 7 bases. The CDR3 loop spans 15 amino acids. Germline V gene sequence: CDR1 KGHSH, CDR2 LQKENI. After removal of 3 bases from V and 3 bases from J, the junction contained 5 bases not matched to a gene. The CDR3 region is CASSPRGQDNQPQHF. DNA of the CDR3: TGTGCCAGCTCACCCCGTGGACAGGACAATCAGCCCCAGCATTTT. The full variable domain, in which reference TRBV18 and TRBJ1-5 provide the parts outside the CDR3, is NAGVMQNPRHLVRRRGQEARLRCSPMKGHSHVYWYRQLPEEGLKFMVYLQKENIIDESGMPKERFSAEFPKEGPSILRIQQVVRGDSAAYFCASSPRGQDNQPQHFGDGTRLSIL.

The chain carries TRBV19 and TRBJ2-5, with TRBD1 as a possible D gene (5 bases). Trimming stripped 3 bases from V and 5 bases from J, with 13 bases between. This CDR3 is 14 amino acids long. The V gene's germline CDR1 is LNHDA and CDR2 SQIVND (reference sequence). CDR3 residues: CASSMEGAGETQYF. The DNA of the CDR3 is TGTGCCAGTAGTATGGAAGGGGCAGGGGAGACCCAGTACTTC.

This chain joins TRBV7-9 and TRBJ1-6; a weak D match, TRBD1 (6 bases). The germline gives CDR1 SEHNR, CDR2 FQNEAQ (reference sequence). Trimming removed 7 bases at V and 5 bases at J, with 12 bases between. The CDR3 has 14 amino acids. The CDR3 loop reads CASTSDSNNSPLHF. CDR3 in DNA: TGTGCCAGCACCTCGGACAGTAATAATTCACCCCTCCACTTT. Looking up the rest from reference TRBV7-9 and TRBJ1-6 gives the full variable domain: DTGVSQNPRHKITKRGQNVTFRCDPISEHNRLYWYRQTLGQGPEFLTYFQNEAQLEKSRLLSDRFSAERPKGSFSTLEIQRTEQGDSAMYLCASTSDSNNSPLHFGNGTRLTVT.